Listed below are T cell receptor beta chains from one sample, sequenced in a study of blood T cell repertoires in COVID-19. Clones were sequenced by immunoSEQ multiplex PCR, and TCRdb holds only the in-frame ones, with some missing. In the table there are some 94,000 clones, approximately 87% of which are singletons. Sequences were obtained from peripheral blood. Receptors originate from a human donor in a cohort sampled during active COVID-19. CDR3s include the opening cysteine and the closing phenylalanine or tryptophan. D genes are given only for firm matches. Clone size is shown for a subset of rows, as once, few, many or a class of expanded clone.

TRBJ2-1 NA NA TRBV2 TGTGCCAGCAGCGCAGGGGCCGGGGCCAACTACAATGAGCAGTTCTTC CASSAGAGANYNEQFF
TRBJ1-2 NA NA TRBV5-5 TGTGCCAGCAGCTCTATCGGACAGTCTAACTATGGCTACACCTTC CASSSIGQSNYGYTF
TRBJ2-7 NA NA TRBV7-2 TGTGCCAGCAGCTTAGCCCTAGTCAGGGAAGGGCACGAGCAGTACTTC CASSLALVREGHEQYF
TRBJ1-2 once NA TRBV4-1 TGCGCCAGCAGCCAAGATCCGGGGTTCGGGAGCTATGGCTACACCTTC CASSQDPGFGSYGYTF
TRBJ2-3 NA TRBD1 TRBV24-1 TGTGCCACCAGTGAATGGACAGGGGGGTCGCCAGATACGCAGTATTTT CATSEWTGGSPDTQYF
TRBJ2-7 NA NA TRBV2 TGTGCCAGCAGGGGCCGTTCCTACGAGCAGTACTTC CASRGRSYEQYF
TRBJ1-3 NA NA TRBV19 TGTGCCAGTAGATCCGGGACATTCGGAAACACCATATATTTT CASRSGTFGNTIYF
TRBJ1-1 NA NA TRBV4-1 TGCGCCAGCAGCCAAGATGGTCAGGGGAATTCGGGGAAAAAAGCTTTCTTT CASSQDGQGNSGKKAFF
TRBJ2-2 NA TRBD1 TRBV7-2 TGTGCCAGCAGCTTAAAGACAGGGACCACCGGGGAGCTGTTTTTT CASSLKTGTTGELFF
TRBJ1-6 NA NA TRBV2 TGTGCCAGCAGTTGGGGAGTTCGGAATTCACCCCTCCACTTT CASSWGVRNSPLHF
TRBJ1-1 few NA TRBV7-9 TGTGCCAGCAGCTTTGGTGCAGGGGTCCCTGAAGCTTTCTTT CASSFGAGVPEAFF
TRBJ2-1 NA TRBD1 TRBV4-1 TGCGCCAGCAGCCCGGGACAGGGAGTGTACAATGAGCAGTTCTTC CASSPGQGVYNEQFF
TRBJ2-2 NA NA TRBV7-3 TGTGCCAGCAGCCCGTATACAGGGTGGAACACCGGGGAGCTGTTTTTT CASSPYTGWNTGELFF
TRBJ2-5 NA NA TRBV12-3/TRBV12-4 TGTGCCAGCCAGGGGATTCAAGAGACCCAGTACTTC CASQGIQETQYF
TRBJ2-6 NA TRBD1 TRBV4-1 TGCGCCAGCAGCAGGGAACCGGGACAGGGTTCTTCTGGGGCCAACGTCCTGACTTTC CASSREPGQGSSGANVLTF
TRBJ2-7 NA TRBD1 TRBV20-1 TGCAGTGCTAGTCTTGCAGGGGGCATGTACGAGCAGTACTTC CSASLAGGMYEQYF
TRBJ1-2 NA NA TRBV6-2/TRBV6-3 TGTGCCAGCAGTTACCCCCCGCGGCCGGGGAGGAACTATGGCTACACCTTC CASSYPPRPGRNYGYTF
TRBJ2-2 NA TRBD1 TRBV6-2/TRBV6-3 TGTGCCAGCAGTTACTCGAAGGGTTACAGGGGGTTCACCGGGGAGCTGTTTTTT CASSYSKGYRGFTGELFF
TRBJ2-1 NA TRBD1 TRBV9 TGTGCCAGCAGCGTACGACAGGGGGTGAGGAATGAGCAGTTCTTC CASSVRQGVRNEQFF
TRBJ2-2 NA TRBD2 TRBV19 TGTGCCAGTAGTATAGATTTCCGGGAGGGTGGCACCGGGGAGCTGTTTTTT CASSIDFREGGTGELFF
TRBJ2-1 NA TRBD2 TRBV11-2 TGTGCCAGCAGCTTTTCCCCCCCAGCGGGGCTTAATGAGCAGTTCTTC CASSFSPPAGLNEQFF
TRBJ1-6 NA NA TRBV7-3 TGTGCCAGCAGCCGAACAGGGAGCTCCTATAATTCACCCCTCCACTTT CASSRTGSSYNSPLHF
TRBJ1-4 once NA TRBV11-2 TGTGCCAGCAGCTTTTCCCGGACTAATGAAAAACTGTTTTTT CASSFSRTNEKLFF
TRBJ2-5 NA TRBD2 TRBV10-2 TGCGCCAGCAGTTTATCTAGCGGGAGTGCCTCACAAGAGACCCAGTACTTC CASSLSSGSASQETQYF
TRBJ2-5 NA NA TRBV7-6 TGTGCCAGCAGCTTTCACTTTCAAGAGACCCAGTACTTC CASSFHFQETQYF
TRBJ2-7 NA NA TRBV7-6 TGTGCCAGCAGCTTGGCTGTCAGTTCCTACGAGCAGTACTTC CASSLAVSSYEQYF
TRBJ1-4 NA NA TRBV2 TGTGCCAGCAGTGAAGCGGGTCGACAGGAAAAACTGTTTTTT CASSEAGRQEKLFF
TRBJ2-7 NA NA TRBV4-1 TGCGCCAGCAGCCAAATAAGTGGGGCGGGGAACGTCTACGAGCAGTACTTC CASSQISGAGNVYEQYF
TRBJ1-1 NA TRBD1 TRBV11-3 TGTGCCAAAAAGGGGGCCAACACTGAAGCTTTCTTT CAKKGANTEAFF
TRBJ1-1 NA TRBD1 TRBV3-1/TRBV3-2 TGTGCCAGCAGACAGGGGGCTGCTGAAGCTTTCTTT CASRQGAAEAFF
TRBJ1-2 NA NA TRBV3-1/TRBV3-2 TGTGCCAGCAGCCAAGATGGGGCGGGGAGGGCCTATGGCTACACCTTC CASSQDGAGRAYGYTF
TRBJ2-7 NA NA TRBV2 TGTGCCAGCAGTGACGGGAACACTCTCTACGAGCAGTACTTC CASSDGNTLYEQYF
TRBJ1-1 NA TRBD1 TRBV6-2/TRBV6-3 TGTGCCAGCAGCGGGACAGGGGGAAATCTGTACACTGAAGCTTTCTTT CASSGTGGNLYTEAFF
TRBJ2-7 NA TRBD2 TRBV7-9 TGTGCCAGCAGCCGCAGCGGGAGCTACGAGCAGTACTTC CASSRSGSYEQYF
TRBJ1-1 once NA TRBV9 TGTGCCAGCAGCGAAGGGCGTGGGGCGCTGAACACTGAAGCTTTCTTT CASSEGRGALNTEAFF
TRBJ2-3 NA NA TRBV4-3 TGCGCCAGCAGCCAGGAGAAAGGGACACCGAGCACAGATACGCAGTATTTT CASSQEKGTPSTDTQYF
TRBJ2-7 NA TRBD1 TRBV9 TGTGCCAGCAGCCCTAACCCAGGGGGCGTGGGGGAGCAGTACTTC CASSPNPGGVGEQYF
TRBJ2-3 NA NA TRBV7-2 TGTGCCAGCAGCTTAGCAGCTAGCACAGATACGCAGTATTTT CASSLAASTDTQYF
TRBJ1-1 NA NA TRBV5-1 TGCGCCAGCAGCTTGTGGACCAGGGGCACTGAAGCTTTCTTT CASSLWTRGTEAFF
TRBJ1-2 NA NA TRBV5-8 TGTGCCAGCACCCAACAGGAGGGGACCTCTGGCTACACCTTC CASTQQEGTSGYTF
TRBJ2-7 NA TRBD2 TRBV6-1 TGTGCCAGCAGTGACAGGACTAGCATGGTCGGCGAGCAGTACTTC CASSDRTSMVGEQYF